A single sample is the source of the 18 T cell receptor beta chains below, sequenced in a study of shared clonotypes between healthy human individuals. Using immunoSEQ multiplex PCR, the repertoire was profiled, and TCRdb retains in-frame clones only, with some absent. The sample carries approximately 640,000 clones, less than 95% recorded once. The sequencing sample was made of memory CD8+ T cells from PBMCs. Subset defined: CD45RO+ cells pooled with CCR7-negative TemRA cells. The receptors stem from a man aged 18 to 30 in good health. Some clones in this sample may be carry-over from other donors' samples.

The genes are TRBV6-5 and TRBJ2-2, with unresolved D. The CDR3 extends over 15 amino acids. In germline, CDR1 is MNHEY, CDR2 SVGAGI. Trimming took 6 bases from V and 5 from J, leaving 16 bases between them. CDR3 region: CASSVNKGETGELFF. Written as DNA, the CDR3 is TGTGCCAGCAGCGTCAACAAGGGCGAAACCGGGGAGCTGTTTTTT.

This clone appeared a single time. V is TRBV5-1 and J is TRBJ1-1; maybe TRBD1 (5 bases). This CDR3 comprises 17 residues. The V end was cut by 3 bases, the J end by 0 bases, with 18 bases between. Germline assignment: CDR1 SGHRS and CDR2 YFSETQ. CDR3 nucleotide sequence: TGCGCCAGCAGCTGGGACCCCAGAAACCCGATGAACACTGAAGCTTTCTTT. It specifies CASSWDPRNPMNTEAFF.

This chain uses TRBV4-1 with TRBJ2-3, with TRBD1 identical over 7 bases. Trimming took 3 bases from V and 3 from J; bases not matched to a gene: 9. This CDR3 is 16 amino acids long. Germline CDR1 and CDR2: MGHRA and YSYEKL. The CDR3 bases are TGCGCCAGCAGCCAGAGGGGACAGTTACTAACAGATACGCAGTATTTT. This sequence encodes CASSQRGQLLTDTQYF.

This chain joins TRBV5-6 and TRBJ1-2; D unresolved. The CDR3 runs to 13 residues. Germline V gene data show CDR1 as SGHDT and CDR2 as YYEEEE. V lost 0 bases, J lost 4 bases, and 7 bases lay in between. The CDR3 region is CASSLGQSYGYTF. CDR3 bases: TGTGCCAGCAGCTTGGGCCAGTCCTATGGCTACACCTTC.

The chain is built from TRBV28 and TRBJ2-1, with D tentatively TRBD1 (5 bases). This CDR3 spans 12 amino acids. The V end was cut by 6 bases, the J end by 6 bases, with 9 bases between. Germline CDR1 is MDHEN and CDR2 is SYDVKM. Here the CDR3 reads CASSDSSNEQFF. The CDR3 DNA reads TGTGCCAGCAGCGACAGCTCCAATGAGCAGTTCTTC.

This sequence joins TRBV4-3 and TRBJ2-1; perhaps TRBD1 as D (5 bases). CDR1 and CDR2 from the germline V gene are LGHNA and YSLEER. This CDR3 contains 14 residues. Trimming stripped 4 bases from V and 3 bases from J, with 10 bases between. As DNA, the CDR3 is TGCGCCAGCAGCCGCCTAACAGGCTACAATGAGCAGTTCTTC. Translating gives CASSRLTGYNEQFF.

The V gene is TRBV27, the J gene TRBJ1-3; D not resolved. This CDR3 contains 12 residues. Trimming shortened V by 7 bases and J by 4 bases, and 8 bases separated the two germline ends. CDR1 and CDR2 (germline): MNHEY, SMNVEV (reference sequence). CDR3 bases: TGTGCCAGCAAAGGGTCCGGAAACACCATATATTTT. Translated, it gives CASKGSGNTIYF.

The chain recombines TRBV4-1 with TRBJ2-7; the D is unclear. With 0 bases removed from V and 5 bases from J, the gap between germline ends came to 5 bases. The CDR3 has 12 amino acids. Germline values: CDR1 MGHRA, CDR2 YSYEKL. This CDR3 reads CASSQDTDEQYF. The CDR3 region has the DNA TGCGCCAGCAGCCAAGACACGGACGAGCAGTACTTC.

The chain uses TRBV14 and TRBJ2-2; D not certain. The CDR3 sequence is 14 residues long. V gave up 2 bases and J gave up 9 bases, with 13 bases separating them. Germline loops: CDR1 SGHDN, CDR2 FVKESK. CDR3 loop: CASSQRPSLRELFF. DNA for the CDR3: TGTGCCAGCAGCCAAAGACCCAGTCTTAGGGAGCTGTTTTTT. The variable domain in full, with the rest retrieved from reference TRBV14 and TRBJ2-2, is EAGVTQFPSHSVIEKGQTVTLRCDPISGHDNLYWYRRVMGKEIKFLLHFVKESKQDESGMPNNRFLAERTGGTYSTLKVQPAELEDSGVYFCASSQRPSLRELFFGEGSRLTVL.

The chain recombines TRBV27 with TRBJ2-2; a possible D gene is TRBD2 (5 bases). CDR3 length: 14 residues. Germline V gene lookup returns CDR1 MNHEY and CDR2 SMNVEV (reference sequence). The V gene lost 3 bases and the J gene lost 7 bases, with 12 bases spanning the gap. In nucleotides, the CDR3 is TGTGCCAGCAGTTTGCAAGCGGAGGACGGGGAGCTGTTTTTT. Protein sequence: CASSLQAEDGELFF.

This chain joins TRBV30 and TRBJ2-3; 9 bases align to TRBD2. V was pared by 2 bases and J by 0 bases, with 9 bases of the junction left unmatched. The germline V gene encodes CDR1 GTSNPN and CDR2 SVGIG (reference sequence). The CDR3 totals 17 residues. The CDR3 nucleotides read TGTGCCTGGAGTATGCCGGGACTAGCAGCTAGCACAGATACGCAGTATTTT. Its protein product is CAWSMPGLAASTDTQYF.

The chain is built from TRBV7-8 and TRBJ2-6, with 11 bases that match TRBD1. Trimming removed 5 bases from V and 7 bases from J; junction bases left unmatched: 19. Germline V lookup: CDR1 SGHVS, CDR2 FQNEAQ. The CDR3 is made up of 20 amino acids. CDR3 loop: CASSGDRGYPILWGANVLTF. The CDR3 region has the DNA TGTGCCAGCAGCGGGGACAGGGGGTATCCGATTCTCTGGGGAGCCAACGTCCTGACTTTC.

V gene TRBV4-1 combines with J gene TRBJ2-7, with D perhaps matching TRBD1 (6 bases). Between the trimmed V and J ends, which lost 3 bases and 4 bases, there was a span of 10 bases. The CDR3 loop spans 13 amino acids. Germline V gene data show CDR1 as MGHRA and CDR2 as YSYEKL. The CDR3 region is CASSHRTEYEQYF. CDR3 DNA: TGCGCCAGCAGCCACCGGACAGAATACGAGCAGTACTTC.

This clone was recorded only once. J is TRBJ2-2 and V is TRBV13, with D unresolved. The CDR3 is made up of 13 amino acids. Germline CDR1 PRHDT, CDR2 FYEKMQ (reference sequence). The V end was cut by 5 bases, the J end by 6 bases, with 10 bases between. Written as DNA, the CDR3 is TGTGCCAGCAGCATATCACCGCCCGGGGAGCTGTTTTTT. Its translation: CASSISPPGELFF.

V gene TRBV4-2 combines with J gene TRBJ2-1; maybe TRBD1 (5 bases). This CDR3 is 15 amino acids long. Germline CDR1 LGHNA, CDR2 YNFKEQ. Between the trimmed V and J ends, which lost 1 base and 6 bases, there was a span of 13 bases. Here the CDR3 DNA reads TGTGCCAGCAGCCAAGTAGAGTGGGGCGGCAATGAGCAGTTCTTC. Amino acid sequence: CASSQVEWGGNEQFF.

The chain carries TRBV28 and TRBJ1-2; D uncertain. V lost 10 bases and J lost 1, with 13 bases in between. From germline, CDR1 is MDHEN and CDR2 SYDVKM. The CDR3 sequence is 13 residues long. The CDR3 coding sequence is TGTGCCATCGCAGCCAGAGATAACTATGGCTACACCTTC. Translating it yields CAIAARDNYGYTF.

The rearrangement links TRBV5-4 to TRBJ2-1, with 16 bases fitting TRBD2. Germline V lookup: CDR1 SGHNT, CDR2 YYREEE (reference sequence). J was trimmed by 4 bases and V by 3 bases; bases with no gene match: 7. The CDR3 covers 18 residues. In nucleotides, the CDR3 is TGTGCCAGCAGCTCATGGGGACTAGCGGGAGGGACGTACAATGAGCAGTTCTTC. It yields the protein CASSSWGLAGGTYNEQFF.

The V call is TRBV28, the J call TRBJ2-7; D uncertain. The germline gives CDR1 MDHEN, CDR2 SYDVKM. The CDR3 covers 12 residues. V was pared by 2 bases and J by 6 bases, with 8 bases between. The chain's CDR3 is CASSLVVGEQYF. The CDR3 DNA sequence: TGTGCCAGCAGTTTAGTGGTAGGCGAGCAGTACTTC.